The 15 T cell receptor beta chains listed next were all sequenced from one sample in a study of T cells in Graves' hyperthyroidism and ophthalmopathy (dated by TCRdb to between 2017 and 2020). Library creation used multiplex PCR. This sample was sequenced with an Illumina HiSeq 2000. The TCR beta CDR3 regions were amplified from the RNA transcripts. The TCR CDR3 was subjected to a first round of RT-PCR using the HTBI primer set and the Qiagen OneStep RT-PCR kit. TCRdb ran its own pipeline on the public reads, namely fastp trimming at Q25 and MiXCR clone calling, and kept in-frame beta chains. One record per CDR3 amino acid sequence lists the most common genes and DNA. This sample lists over 500,000 distinct CDR3 sequences; roughly 15% were detected once. The top ten clones comprise approximately 16% of the sample. The sequencing sample was made of blood. These receptors were obtained from a woman younger than 30 with Graves' ophthalmopathy.

This clonotype was seen a few times. The chain uses TRBV29-1 and TRBJ2-1, with D hard to call. V dropped 5 bases and J dropped 10 bases, with 15 bases sitting between them. Germline V gene data show CDR1 as SQVTM and CDR2 as ANQGSEA. This CDR3 contains 12 residues. CDR3 in amino acids: CSVFKRSLEQFF. For the CDR3, the DNA is TGCAGCGTTTTTAAAAGGTCTCTCGAGCAGTTCTTC.

The chain recombines TRBV20-1 with TRBJ2-6; 7 nucleotides align to TRBD1. With 1 base clipped from V and 0 bases from J, the junction kept 12 bases outside the gene matches. The length of the CDR3 is 19 residues. Looked up from germline, CDR1 is DFQATT and CDR2 is SNEGSKA (reference sequence). Written as DNA, the CDR3 is TGCAGTGCTAGAGCCGGTACGGGACAGTTCAGCTCTGGGGCCAACGTCCTGACTTTC. Amino acids: CSARAGTGQFSSGANVLTF.

The chain recombines TRBV4-1 with TRBJ2-7, with D maybe TRBD1 (5 bases). Germline V lookup: CDR1 MGHRA, CDR2 YSYEKL. The germline V and J ends were trimmed by 2 bases and 6 bases, with 14 bases remaining between them. This CDR3 contains 14 residues. This CDR3 reads CASSQQQAAPEQYF. CDR3 coding DNA: TGCGCCAGCAGCCAACAACAGGCCGCCCCCGAGCAGTACTTC.

J is TRBJ2-4 and V is TRBV27; 7 nucleotides line up with TRBD2. Trimming at V came to 5 bases and at J to 7 bases, leaving 5 bases not matched to a gene. Germline V CDR1 and CDR2: MNHEY, SMNVEV (reference sequence). CDR3 size: 13 residues. The CDR3, as DNA: TGTGCCAGCAGTACCCTGGGGGGGAACATTCAGTACTTC. It encodes CASSTLGGNIQYF.

The V call is TRBV6-2 or TRBV6-3, the J call TRBJ2-4; TRBD2 agrees at 13 bases. Germline assignment: CDR1 MNHEY and CDR2 SVGEGT. V lost 2 bases, J lost 2 bases, and 12 bases stayed unmatched. This CDR3 has 20 amino acids. CDR3 DNA: TGTGCCAGCAGTTACGGTTTGAGACTAGCGGGAGGTCTGACCAAAAACATTCAGTACTTC. Protein product: CASSYGLRLAGGLTKNIQYF.

The V call is TRBV4-3, the J call TRBJ1-3; D gene ambiguous. Germline V gene sequence: CDR1 LGHNA, CDR2 YSLEER. This CDR3 spans 15 amino acids. Trimming shortened V by 4 bases and J by 0 bases, and 10 bases separated the two germline ends. CDR3 in DNA: TGCGCCAGCAGCCCTGATTTGAGCTCTGGAAACACCATATATTTT. Encoded protein: CASSPDLSSGNTIYF.

The chain joins TRBV12-3 or TRBV12-4 to TRBJ2-3, with 13 bases matching TRBD2. The CDR3 loop spans 17 amino acids. V shed 6 bases and J 9 bases; nucleotides not matched to a gene: 15. The CDR3, as DNA: TGTGCCAGCAGCCTCCCCCGACTAGCGGGAGGCTCGGACACGCAGTATTTT. As protein: CASSLPRLAGGSDTQYF.

The chain carries TRBV10-2 and TRBJ1-1; tentative D call: TRBD1 (5 bases). This CDR3 contains 14 residues. V shed 5 bases and J shed 5 bases, with 15 bases lying between them. Germline values: CDR1 WSHSY, CDR2 SAAADI. CDR3 in DNA: TGCGCCAGCAGTAATCTGGGGGGAGGTACTGAAGCTTTCTTT. It is translated as CASSNLGGGTEAFF.

This clonotype was seen many times. V gene TRBV28 combines with J gene TRBJ2-5; 9 nucleotides agree with TRBD1. CDR3 length: 16 residues. Per germline, CDR1 MDHEN and CDR2 SYDVKM. J lost 3 bases, V lost 5 bases, and 10 bases had no gene match. In DNA form, the CDR3 reads TGTGCCAGCAGTAAATTACACCGGGACAGGGAAGAGACCCAGTACTTC. Translated: CASSKLHRDREETQYF.

Concerning this clonotype: Relative to the germline gene, one junction end is altered; a read error may explain this. This CDR3 reads CATSAGSGNTTYF. CDR3 coding DNA: TGTGCCACCAGTGCCGGGAGCGGAAACACCACATATTTT. The V call is TRBV24-1, the J call TRBJ1-3; D is uncertain. The germline V gene has CDR1 KGHDR and CDR2 SFDVKD. The CDR3 extends over 13 amino acids.

This clonotype was observed many times. The chain carries TRBV5-1 and TRBJ2-5, with D maybe TRBD2 (6 bases). The CDR3 runs to 14 residues. Trimming took off 0 bases at V and 3 bases at J, with 9 bases between the two ends. Germline V CDR1 and CDR2: SGHRS, YFSETQ. The CDR3 bases are TGCGCCAGCAGCTTGGAGGGCGGGGAAGAGACCCAGTACTTC. Its protein is CASSLEGGEETQYF.

CDR3 in DNA: TGTGCCAGCAGCTTGTCGGTCATAGGACAGGGTTGGGTTATCGGCGGCTACACCTTC. Translated, it gives CASSLSVIGQGWVIGGYTF. The gene calls are TRBV5-6 and TRBJ1-2, with 8 bases fitting TRBD1. The V gene end was trimmed by 1 base and the J gene end by 8 bases; junction bases not matched to a gene: 22. Germline CDR1 reads SGHDT; CDR2 reads YYEEEE. CDR3 length: 19 amino acids.

This clonotype was detected many times. V usage is TRBV7-6 and J usage is TRBJ1-6; no definite D call. With 1 base removed from V and 8 bases from J, the gap between germline ends came to 12 bases. CDR3 length: 15 amino acids. The V gene's germline CDR1 is SGHVS and CDR2 FNYEAQ. The CDR3 DNA follows: TGTGCCAGCAGCTTAGTGGCATCTATTGATTCACCCCTCCACTTT. Protein sequence: CASSLVASIDSPLHF.

This clonotype was seen repeatedly, ten times or more. The chain joins TRBV3-1 to TRBJ1-1, with a possible D match to TRBD1 (5 bases). Trimming pared 5 bases from V and 1 base from J, leaving 11 bases between. This CDR3 has 14 residues. Germline loops: CDR1 LGHDT, CDR2 YNNKEL (reference sequence). This chain's CDR3 is CASSEGTTNTEAFF. CDR3 sequence (DNA): TGTGCCAGCAGCGAAGGGACCACGAACACTGAAGCTTTCTTT.

The V and J genes are TRBV28 and TRBJ1-3; a weak D match, TRBD1 (5 bases). V gave up 6 bases and J gave up 0 bases, with 12 bases separating them. Per germline, CDR1 MDHEN and CDR2 SYDVKM. The CDR3 is made up of 15 amino acids. The chain's CDR3 is CASSLQVYSGNTIYF. The CDR3 DNA reads as TGTGCCAGCAGCCTACAGGTTTACTCTGGAAACACCATATATTTT.